This entry describes one TCR beta chain. These data are taken from a study of blood T cell repertoires in COVID-19. Study at large: Whether acute or convalescent, the COVID-19 samples came from the United States, Italy and Spain. Sample material is recorded as cDNA or gDNA derived from T cells, B-cell-depleted T cells, or PBMCs.

Original analysis: Reference gene primer amplification in the assay estimated nucleated cell counts. Only in-frame clones appear in the TCRdb table, and some are missing; sequencing was by immunoSEQ multiplex PCR. The V and J calls and clone size are taken from that table; D and trimming were inferred from the DNA. The table includes approximately 210,000 clones, 83% detected once. The V and J ends lost 0 bases and 3 bases respectively, with 15 bases between them. This CDR3 region has 16 residues. Germline V lookup: CDR1 MGHRA, CDR2 YSYEKL. The genes are TRBV4-1 and TRBJ2-7, with no clear D. This TCR was recovered from a woman in her thirties or forties with active or convalescent COVID-19. Input material: peripheral blood. CDR3 loop: CASSQDTTAALYEQYF. DNA for the CDR3: TGCGCCAGCAGCCAAGATACTACGGCGGCGCTCTACGAGCAGTACTTC.